This T cell receptor (beta chain) was captured in a study of CD8+ T cells in alopecia areata. Turning to the study itself: Skin grafts from roughly 6-12-month-old C3H/HeJ donors with spontaneous alopecia were placed on approximately 7-11-week-old female C3H/HeJ mice. Findings of the study overall: Scalp sequencing also captures normal skin's resident alphabeta T cells. Clarity of TCR sharing across patients fell short of that in mice, possibly HLA-related. Clonality was higher in lesional than normal scalp, especially in alopecia totalis/universalis.

cDNA prepared by RNA extraction and subsequent reverse transcription served as the template for sequencing. Generated by immunoSEQ multiplex PCR, the TCRdb table keeps only in-frame clones and is missing some. This repertoire holds roughly 2,000 clones, and none appear only once. CD4, CD8alpha, NKG2D, NKG2ACE and other markers were used to sort pooled cutaneous lymph node cells. This clone was seen many times. No antigen is known for it. Mouse gene names apply. With the read ending 4 residues before the CDR3 end, the germline J gene is used to fill in that end. The germline V gene encodes CDR1 MSHET and CDR2 SYDVDS. The CDR3 covers 17 residues. V gave up 3 bases and J gave up 0 bases; unmatched junction bases: 8.

The V call is TRBV29, the J call TRBJ2-7; TRBD1 matches 10 bases. The sequence came from a C3H/HeJ mouse with alopecia areata. Strain MHC haplotype: H2-k. Material: CD8+ T cells sorted from a lymph node. This CDR3 is CASSFGTGVRSSYEQYF. The CDR3 bases that were read are TGTGCTAGCAGTTTTGGGACAGGGGTCAGGAGCTCCTAT.